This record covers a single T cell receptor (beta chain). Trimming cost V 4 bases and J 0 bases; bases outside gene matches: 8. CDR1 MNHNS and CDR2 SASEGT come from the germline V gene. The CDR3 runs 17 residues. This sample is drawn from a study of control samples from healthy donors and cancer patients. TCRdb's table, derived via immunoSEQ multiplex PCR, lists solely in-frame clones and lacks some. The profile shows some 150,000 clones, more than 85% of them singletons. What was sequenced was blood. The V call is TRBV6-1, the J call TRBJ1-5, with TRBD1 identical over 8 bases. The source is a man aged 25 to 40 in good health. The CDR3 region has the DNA TGTGCCAGCAGTGCTCCAGCAGGGGGCTATAGCAATCAGCCCCAGCATTTT. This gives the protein CASSAPAGGYSNQPQHF.